The clone carrying this T cell receptor beta chain was counted ten times or more. Its antigen is as yet unknown. CDR1 is SGHDN and CDR2 is FVKESK in the germline V gene. There are 17 residues in the CDR3. Between the trimmed V and J ends, which lost 3 bases and 0 bases, there was a span of 15 bases. TCRdb re-analysed the reads in MiXCR, keeping a single row per CDR3 protein. The repertoire includes around 170,000 distinct CDR3 sequences, approximately 15% of them detected once, and 25% to 30% sits in the top ten. The data originate from a study of T cell repertoires in cytomegalovirus infection. Study conclusions and caveats: Clonotypes of TCR beta that were HLA-C-restricted and CMV-specific dominated the ex vivo response.

What was sequenced was PBMCs. This TCR came from a human donor in good health (CMV status not recorded). Some clones in this sample may be carry-over from other donors' samples. The chain recombines TRBV14 with TRBJ2-1; D may be TRBD2 (6 bases). The CDR3 loop is CASSQSGVWSSYNEQFF. CDR3 bases: TGTGCCAGCAGCCAGTCGGGAGTTTGGAGCTCCTACAATGAGCAGTTCTTC.